These T cell receptor beta chains were read from a single sample in a study of identical twins. TCRdb re-derived calls from the 5' RACE reads in MiXCR, one entry per CDR3 protein. The sample lists 120,000 to 150,000 distinct CDR3 sequences, 3% to 4.5% seen once, with 7% to 10% in the top ten. Sequenced: memory T cells sorted from blood. The receptors originated from a young man in good health. The CDR3 runs from the conserved cysteine through the conserved F or W. Each record gives: V gene, J gene, D gene, clone size, CDR3 DNA, CDR3 protein. D genes are given only for firm matches. Not all rows give a size; the values are once, few, many and, for expanded clones, a class.

V gene: TRBV7-8; J gene: TRBJ2-4; D gene: TRBD1; clone size: many; CDR3 DNA: TGTGCCAGCATGAGACAGGGCAGCAGGGACATTCAGTACTTC; CDR3 protein: CASMRQGSRDIQYF
V gene: TRBV6-8; J gene: TRBJ1-6; D gene: -; clone size: many; CDR3 DNA: TGTGCCAGCAGTGTCAATTTGGGTTCACCCCTCCACTTT; CDR3 protein: CASSVNLGSPLHF
V gene: TRBV12-3/TRBV12-4; J gene: TRBJ2-5; D gene: -; clone size: many; CDR3 DNA: TGTGCCAGCAGTTTCGGACAGCCACAAGAGACCCAGTACTTC; CDR3 protein: CASSFGQPQETQYF
V gene: TRBV6-4; J gene: TRBJ2-3; D gene: TRBD1; clone size: once; CDR3 DNA: TGTGCCAGCAGTGAAAACAGGGGGGATACGCAGTATTTT; CDR3 protein: CASSENRGDTQYF
V gene: TRBV9; J gene: TRBJ1-6; D gene: -; clone size: many; CDR3 DNA: TGTGCCAGCAAAAACTCCTATAATTCACCCCTCCACTTT; CDR3 protein: CASKNSYNSPLHF
V gene: TRBV6-1; J gene: TRBJ2-3; D gene: TRBD1; clone size: many; CDR3 DNA: TGTGCCAGCAGTGGCCCCCGGGGACAGGGAGATACGCAGTATTTT; CDR3 protein: CASSGPRGQGDTQYF
V gene: TRBV29-1; J gene: TRBJ2-3; D gene: -; clone size: many; CDR3 DNA: TGCAGCGTTGACGGGACATCTGGGCTTACAGATACGCAGTATTTT; CDR3 protein: CSVDGTSGLTDTQYF
V gene: TRBV10-2; J gene: TRBJ1-6; D gene: TRBD1; clone size: many; CDR3 DNA: TGCGCCAGCAGTGGTCCGACAGGGTCGGGTTCACCCCTCCACTTT; CDR3 protein: CASSGPTGSGSPLHF
V gene: TRBV11-2; J gene: TRBJ2-3; D gene: -; clone size: many; CDR3 DNA: TGTGCCAGCAGCTTGTTGGGAGCGGTTACGCAGTATTTT; CDR3 protein: CASSLLGAVTQYF
V gene: TRBV5-1; J gene: TRBJ2-3; D gene: TRBD2; clone size: many; CDR3 DNA: TGCGCCAGCAGCTTGGCACCAGCGGGAGTTGCAGATACGCAGTATTTT; CDR3 protein: CASSLAPAGVADTQYF
V gene: TRBV20-1; J gene: TRBJ2-6; D gene: -; clone size: many; CDR3 DNA: TGCAGTGCTACGGCGGGACCCATCTCTGGGGCCAACGTCCTGACTTTC; CDR3 protein: CSATAGPISGANVLTF
V gene: TRBV9; J gene: TRBJ2-1; D gene: TRBD2; clone size: -; CDR3 DNA: TGTGCCAGCAGCGTAATACCCGGGGGGGGAGAAGAGCAGTTCTTC; CDR3 protein: CASSVIPGGGEEQFF
V gene: TRBV12-3/TRBV12-4; J gene: TRBJ1-1; D gene: -; clone size: many; CDR3 DNA: TGTGCCAGCAGTTTAGCGCTGCAGGGTGGGAGTCTTGGCACTGAAGCTTTCTTT; CDR3 protein: CASSLALQGGSLGTEAFF
V gene: TRBV29-1; J gene: TRBJ2-2; D gene: -; clone size: many; CDR3 DNA: TGCAGCGTTCGGGACCTATACGGAGGGGGCACCGGGGAGCTGTTTTTT; CDR3 protein: CSVRDLYGGGTGELFF
V gene: TRBV5-1; J gene: TRBJ2-6; D gene: -; clone size: many; CDR3 DNA: TGCGCCAGCTCTTACGACGTAGGAGGGGCCAACGTCCTGACTTTC; CDR3 protein: CASSYDVGGANVLTF
V gene: TRBV20-1; J gene: TRBJ2-1; D gene: TRBD1; clone size: many; CDR3 DNA: TGCAGTGCTAGCGACAGGGCCGGGGAGCAGTTCTTC; CDR3 protein: CSASDRAGEQFF
V gene: TRBV29-1; J gene: TRBJ2-1; D gene: -; clone size: many; CDR3 DNA: TGCAGCGTTGAAGCGGCAGGGCGGGACAATGAGCAGTTCTTC; CDR3 protein: CSVEAAGRDNEQFF
V gene: TRBV29-1; J gene: TRBJ2-7; D gene: -; clone size: many; CDR3 DNA: TGCAGCGTTGAAGGGGGTAGTTTCAGCTACGAGCAGTACTTC; CDR3 protein: CSVEGGSFSYEQYF
V gene: TRBV6-5; J gene: TRBJ1-2; D gene: -; clone size: many; CDR3 DNA: TGTGCCAGCAGCCCTAGGGGTGGCTACACCTTC; CDR3 protein: CASSPRGGYTF
V gene: TRBV19; J gene: TRBJ2-3; D gene: -; clone size: few; CDR3 DNA: TGTGCCAGTAGTGTCAACAGGGCTAGGGATACGCAGTATTTT; CDR3 protein: CASSVNRARDTQYF